A selection of T cell receptor beta chains follows, all from one sample in a study of human T cells and chemical hapten exposure. Via MiXCR, TCRdb re-called the RACE reads, giving one row per CDR3 protein. The sample consists of 350,000 to 400,000 distinct CDR3 sequences, roughly 5.3% of them appearing once. The specimen comprised whole blood, sampled in connection with sensitization to the hapten diphenylcyclopropenone (DPC). All receptors come from a woman in her forties or fifties with alopecia areata. Some clones in this sample may be carry-over from other donors' samples. Both conserved end residues are part of each CDR3. The D gene is left open where the match is weak. Clone size is given for some rows only: seen once, a few or many times, or a class if the clone is expanded.

j_gene: TRBJ2-3; abundance: -; d_gene: TRBD2; len: 14; v_gene: TRBV20-1; CDR3nt: TGCAGTGTTCACCGAGCGGGAGGGCGAAATACGCAGTATTTT; CDR3aa: CSVHRAGGRNTQYF
j_gene: TRBJ1-4; abundance: -; d_gene: -; len: 15; v_gene: TRBV7-9; CDR3nt: TGTGCCAGCAGCCACGCCTACAGGTTGGATGAAAAACTGTTTTTT; CDR3aa: CASSHAYRLDEKLFF
j_gene: TRBJ2-7; abundance: many; d_gene: -; len: 15; v_gene: TRBV25-1; CDR3nt: TGTGCCAGCAGTGAATCTGGGACACTATCCTACGAGCAGTACTTC; CDR3aa: CASSESGTLSYEQYF
j_gene: TRBJ1-2; abundance: -; d_gene: TRBD1; len: 14; v_gene: TRBV20-1; CDR3nt: TGCAGTGCTAGAGATTTCCGACAGGGAAATGGCTACACCTTC; CDR3aa: CSARDFRQGNGYTF
j_gene: TRBJ1-6; abundance: few; d_gene: -; len: 16; v_gene: TRBV7-2; CDR3nt: TGTGCCAGCAGCTTACAGTGGACAGAAAATAATTCACCCCTCCACTTT; CDR3aa: CASSLQWTENNSPLHF
j_gene: TRBJ2-1; abundance: -; d_gene: TRBD2; len: 17; v_gene: TRBV19; CDR3nt: TGTGCCAGTAGTATATGGGGCGGGAGTAAAATCTACGATGAGCAGTTCTTC; CDR3aa: CASSIWGGSKIYDEQFF
j_gene: TRBJ2-3; abundance: few; d_gene: -; len: 14; v_gene: TRBV7-2; CDR3nt: TGTGCCAGCAGCTCGCCCCCCACAGGGGATACGCAGTATTTT; CDR3aa: CASSSPPTGDTQYF
j_gene: TRBJ2-7; abundance: many; d_gene: -; len: 12; v_gene: TRBV20-1; CDR3nt: TGCAGTGCTAGGGGGGACTCCTACGAGCAGTACTTC; CDR3aa: CSARGDSYEQYF
j_gene: TRBJ2-7; abundance: -; d_gene: -; len: 14; v_gene: TRBV28; CDR3nt: TGTGCCAGCAGTTTAGTTAGCCCTCCGGCCGGGCAGTACTTC; CDR3aa: CASSLVSPPAGQYF
j_gene: TRBJ2-2; abundance: few; d_gene: TRBD1; len: 15; v_gene: TRBV27; CDR3nt: TGTGCCAGCCTACCCGGGACAGGGGGCACCGGGGAGCTGTTTTTT; CDR3aa: CASLPGTGGTGELFF
j_gene: TRBJ1-2; abundance: many; d_gene: -; len: 15; v_gene: TRBV29-1; CDR3nt: TGCAGCGTTGAGGGACCCAGCCAAAGGGGCTATGGCTACACCTTC; CDR3aa: CSVEGPSQRGYGYTF
j_gene: TRBJ2-5; abundance: few; d_gene: TRBD2; len: 16; v_gene: TRBV7-2; CDR3nt: TGTGCCAGCAGCCCCTTAGCGGGGGCGAACCAAGAGACCCAGTACTTC; CDR3aa: CASSPLAGANQETQYF
j_gene: TRBJ2-1; abundance: many; d_gene: -; len: 15; v_gene: TRBV15; CDR3nt: TGTGCCACCAGTCTAGCGGCAGGGGCGTGGGATGAGCAGTTCTTC; CDR3aa: CATSLAAGAWDEQFF
j_gene: TRBJ1-5; abundance: few; d_gene: -; len: 18; v_gene: TRBV27; CDR3nt: TGTGCCAGCAGTCCCTTTAAAGGCGGGGCCGGAGGCGATCAGCCCCAGCATTTT; CDR3aa: CASSPFKGGAGGDQPQHF
j_gene: TRBJ2-5; abundance: many; d_gene: -; len: 15; v_gene: TRBV6-2/TRBV6-3; CDR3nt: TGTGCCAGCAGTTACAACAGGGGAGGGTCAGAGACCCAGTACTTC; CDR3aa: CASSYNRGGSETQYF
j_gene: TRBJ2-7; abundance: -; d_gene: -; len: 18; v_gene: TRBV28; CDR3nt: TGTGCCAGCAGTTCCGCACGACTGGACGGGGGTGACTCCTACGAGCAGTACTTC; CDR3aa: CASSSARLDGGDSYEQYF
j_gene: TRBJ1-1; abundance: few; d_gene: TRBD1; len: 14; v_gene: TRBV10-1; CDR3nt: TGCGCCAGCGGGACAGCCAAAATGAACACTGAAGCTTTCTTT; CDR3aa: CASGTAKMNTEAFF
j_gene: TRBJ2-5; abundance: few; d_gene: -; len: 14; v_gene: TRBV28; CDR3nt: TGTGCCAGCAGTTTTGGGGGGTCACGGAAGACCCAGTACTTC; CDR3aa: CASSFGGSRKTQYF
j_gene: TRBJ2-1; abundance: many; d_gene: -; len: 10; v_gene: TRBV28; CDR3nt: TGTGCCAGCAGGGACAATGAGCAGTTCTTC; CDR3aa: CASRDNEQFF
j_gene: TRBJ1-1; abundance: -; d_gene: -; len: 14; v_gene: TRBV5-1; CDR3nt: TGCGCCAGCAGCTTTACAGCCATGAACACTGAAGCTTTCTTT; CDR3aa: CASSFTAMNTEAFF
j_gene: TRBJ2-4; abundance: -; d_gene: -; len: 16; v_gene: TRBV11-2; CDR3nt: TGTGCCAGCAGCTTAGTATTTCGGGGTCACCAAAACATTCAGTACTTC; CDR3aa: CASSLVFRGHQNIQYF
j_gene: TRBJ2-2; abundance: many; d_gene: TRBD2; len: 16; v_gene: TRBV10-3; CDR3nt: TGTGCCATCAGCCGGACTAGCGGGAGAGGCACCGGGGAGCTGTTTTTT; CDR3aa: CAISRTSGRGTGELFF
j_gene: TRBJ2-7; abundance: many; d_gene: -; len: 13; v_gene: TRBV20-1; CDR3nt: TGCAGTGCTAGGGGGGGCGCCTCCTACGAGCAGTACTTC; CDR3aa: CSARGGASYEQYF
j_gene: TRBJ1-6; abundance: few; d_gene: -; len: 13; v_gene: TRBV6-1; CDR3nt: TGTGCCGGCCGGGACATCTCAAATTCACCCCTCCACTTT; CDR3aa: CAGRDISNSPLHF
j_gene: TRBJ2-3; abundance: few; d_gene: -; len: 12; v_gene: TRBV20-1; CDR3nt: TGCAGTGCTGAATTGGGCCAAGATACGCAGTATTTT; CDR3aa: CSAELGQDTQYF
j_gene: TRBJ2-1; abundance: few; d_gene: -; len: 12; v_gene: TRBV20-1; CDR3nt: TGCAGTGCTTACCCCCCTGGGTATGAGCAGTTCTTC; CDR3aa: CSAYPPGYEQFF
j_gene: TRBJ2-2; abundance: many; d_gene: -; len: 14; v_gene: TRBV7-2; CDR3nt: TGTGCCAGCAGCCCCCTCTTGAACACCGGGGAGCTGTTTTTT; CDR3aa: CASSPLLNTGELFF
j_gene: TRBJ1-3; abundance: -; d_gene: -; len: 15; v_gene: TRBV20-1; CDR3nt: TGCAGTGCTAGAGATCACAGTCACTCTGGAAACACCATATATTTT; CDR3aa: CSARDHSHSGNTIYF
j_gene: TRBJ2-7; abundance: many; d_gene: TRBD2; len: 15; v_gene: TRBV29-1; CDR3nt: TGCAGCGTTGAAGACGATGATACGGGGGGCTACGAGCAGTACTTC; CDR3aa: CSVEDDDTGGYEQYF
j_gene: TRBJ2-1; abundance: many; d_gene: -; len: 16; v_gene: TRBV3-1; CDR3nt: TGTGCCAGCAGCCAAGCTGCCAAAGGTGGGCACAATGAGCAGTTCTTC; CDR3aa: CASSQAAKGGHNEQFF
j_gene: TRBJ2-2; abundance: few; d_gene: -; len: 15; v_gene: TRBV19; CDR3nt: TGTGCCTGTCAGCCCCAGGGACCTTCCACCGGGGAGCTGTTTTTT; CDR3aa: CACQPQGPSTGELFF
j_gene: TRBJ2-5; abundance: many; d_gene: -; len: 10; v_gene: TRBV29-1; CDR3nt: TGCAGCGTCCGCGGGGAGACCCAGTACTTC; CDR3aa: CSVRGETQYF
j_gene: TRBJ2-1; abundance: many; d_gene: -; len: 16; v_gene: TRBV27; CDR3nt: TGTGCCAGCAGTCCCCTCGGGGCGGCCCTGAGCAGGGAGCAGTTCTTC; CDR3aa: CASSPLGAALSREQFF
j_gene: TRBJ2-3; abundance: many; d_gene: TRBD2; len: 15; v_gene: TRBV7-6; CDR3nt: TGTGCCAGCAGCTTCGGCGGGGGGGCGGGAGATACGCAGTATTTT; CDR3aa: CASSFGGGAGDTQYF
j_gene: TRBJ2-7; abundance: many; d_gene: -; len: 12; v_gene: TRBV2; CDR3nt: TGTGCCAGCTCCGGGGGCAAGGACGAGCAGTACTTC; CDR3aa: CASSGGKDEQYF
j_gene: TRBJ2-1; abundance: few; d_gene: -; len: 14; v_gene: TRBV7-8; CDR3nt: TGTGCCAGCAGCCTAGGGGCTGGACAAGAGGAGCAGTTCTTC; CDR3aa: CASSLGAGQEEQFF
j_gene: TRBJ2-7; abundance: many; d_gene: -; len: 13; v_gene: TRBV29-1; CDR3nt: TGCAGCGTTGAAACTGGGGAAGGGTACGAGCAGTACTTC; CDR3aa: CSVETGEGYEQYF
j_gene: TRBJ2-5; abundance: many; d_gene: -; len: 15; v_gene: TRBV11-2; CDR3nt: TGTGCCAGCAGCTATTCTAGCGAGGCCCAAGAGACCCAGTACTTC; CDR3aa: CASSYSSEAQETQYF
j_gene: TRBJ2-3; abundance: few; d_gene: -; len: 13; v_gene: TRBV7-9; CDR3nt: TGTGCCAGCAGCCCTCCCCCCGCAGATACGCAGTATTTT; CDR3aa: CASSPPPADTQYF
j_gene: TRBJ2-6; abundance: many; d_gene: TRBD2; len: 19; v_gene: TRBV15; CDR3nt: TGTGCCACCAGCAGAGGCGGACTAGCGGGAGCTACCGGGGCCAACGTCCTGACTTTC; CDR3aa: CATSRGGLAGATGANVLTF
j_gene: TRBJ2-3; abundance: -; d_gene: -; len: 12; v_gene: TRBV20-1; CDR3nt: TGCAGTGCTAGTGGGCCCACAGATACGCAGTATTTT; CDR3aa: CSASGPTDTQYF
j_gene: TRBJ2-7; abundance: -; d_gene: TRBD1; len: 12; v_gene: TRBV18; CDR3nt: TGTGCCAGCTCCGGACAGGGGGGCGAGCAGTACTTC; CDR3aa: CASSGQGGEQYF
j_gene: TRBJ2-1; abundance: -; d_gene: -; len: 14; v_gene: TRBV20-1; CDR3nt: TGCAGTGCACCCGGGACCCCGGGGATGGATGAGCAGTTCTTC; CDR3aa: CSAPGTPGMDEQFF
j_gene: TRBJ1-1; abundance: many; d_gene: -; len: 15; v_gene: TRBV6-5; CDR3nt: TGTGCCAGCAGTTACTCACCGGGGATTGACACTGAAGCTTTCTTT; CDR3aa: CASSYSPGIDTEAFF
j_gene: TRBJ2-5; abundance: -; d_gene: TRBD2; len: 17; v_gene: TRBV5-4; CDR3nt: TGTGCCAGCAGCGCGGGACTAGCGGGAGGGCCAGAGGAGACCCAGTACTTC; CDR3aa: CASSAGLAGGPEETQYF
j_gene: TRBJ2-1; abundance: many; d_gene: -; len: 15; v_gene: TRBV20-1; CDR3nt: TGCAGTGCTAGAGGGTTAGGGCGGACCTACAATGAGCAGTTCTTC; CDR3aa: CSARGLGRTYNEQFF